What follows describes a single T cell receptor (beta chain). In the original analysis: Estimated nucleated cell counts came from reference gene primer amplification. Measured with immunoSEQ multiplex PCR; TCRdb has only the in-frame clones, and not every one. V and J calls and clone size are given by that table; D and trimming were obtained from the DNA. The table records more than 200,000 clones, 65% to 85% of them present only once. This record belongs to a study of blood T cell repertoires in COVID-19. Study at large: Samples representing acute and convalescent COVID-19 were sourced from the United States, Italy and Spain. Sample material is recorded as cDNA or gDNA derived from T cells, B-cell-depleted T cells, or PBMCs.

CDR3 length: 12 amino acids. V was trimmed by 9 bases and J by 6 bases, leaving 12 bases between them. J is TRBJ2-1 and V is TRBV12-3 or TRBV12-4; tentative D call: TRBD1 (5 bases). Sequenced: peripheral blood. This receptor was taken from a man in his fifties or sixties with active or convalescent COVID-19. CDR3: CASSFTGNEQFF. The CDR3 nucleotides read TGTGCCAGTTCTTTTACAGGCAATGAGCAGTTCTTC.